These T cell receptor beta chains were read from a single sample in a study of blood T cells in healthy people across ages. Each CDR3 protein gets one entry after TCRdb re-called the 5' RACE reads with MiXCR. The sample lists some 1,800,000 distinct CDR3 sequences, approximately 40% occurring once. The specimen sequenced was blood. The receptors were gathered from a human donor in good health. CDR3s include the opening cysteine and the closing phenylalanine or tryptophan. Fields, in order: V gene, CDR3 protein.

>TRBV20-1
CSAATGLVYNEQFF
>TRBV15
CATSRGVGNTGELFF
>TRBV6-2/TRBV6-3
CASSSWASGEQYF
>TRBV7-2
CASTWDRGSPLHF
>TRBV4-1
CASSQESGTNEKLFF
>TRBV7-2
CASNPGDFQETQYF
>TRBV7-9
CASSSSPNYGYTF
>TRBV27
CASSLNRFTDTQYF
>TRBV6-1
CASRWGVGELFF
>TRBV19
CASSITTGGGYTF
>TRBV6-1
CAATEEGPYNEQFF
>TRBV7-9
CASSLVMPSYNEQFF
>TRBV5-1
CASSGEGGIGFF
>TRBV20-1
CSARDRLGLAGETQYF
>TRBV7-9
CASSLIGMWGEQFF
>TRBV7-3
CASSFGRPTDTQYF
>TRBV5-1
CASSPFSSPGQGSGYTF
>TRBV28
CASSFSDRVSYEQYF
>TRBV7-2
CASSLWTSGEGDTQYF
>TRBV30
CAWSVGRGIRGEQYF
>TRBV9
CANSVTDPSPSYEQYF
>TRBV29-1
CSVRDRVCNEQFF